These 9 T cell receptor beta chains share one sample of origin, sequenced in a study of T cells in Graves' hyperthyroidism and ophthalmopathy (dated by TCRdb to the late 2010s). The protocol used for the library was multiplex PCR. Sequenced on an Illumina HiSeq 2000. The TCR beta CDR3 regions were amplified from RNA transcripts. A first-round RT-PCR of the TCR CDR3 used the HTBI primer set with the Qiagen OneStep RT-PCR kit. TCRdb cleaned the public reads at Q25 with fastp, built clones with MiXCR and kept in-frame beta chains. Here each entry gathers all rows of one CDR3 protein and keeps the most common genes and DNA. In this sample the table shows just under 750,000 distinct CDR3 sequences, 30% to 40% of which occur a single time. The ten largest clonotypes hold approximately 31% of the sample. The sequencing input was blood. The receptors shown here come from a woman in her thirties or forties with Graves' hyperthyroidism.

The V and J genes are TRBV5-1 and TRBJ1-3; the match to TRBD1 covers 7 bases. V was pared by 0 bases and J by 5 bases, with 8 bases of the junction left unmatched. Per the germline V gene, CDR1 is SGHRS and CDR2 is YFSETQ. The CDR3 covers 16 residues. CDR3 in DNA: TGCGCCAGCAGCTTGGAGGGGGCCGCCCGGAGAAACACCATATATTTT. Amino acid sequence: CASSLEGAARRNTIYF.

Many counts were recorded for this clonotype. The rearrangement joins TRBV11-3 to TRBJ1-6; perhaps TRBD1 as D (5 bases). With 5 bases removed from V and 8 bases from J, the gap between germline ends came to 13 bases. The length of the CDR3 is 14 residues. The V gene's germline CDR1 is SGHNT and CDR2 YENEEA. The CDR3 loop is CASSRGHGYSPLHF. The CDR3 bases are TGTGCCAGCAGCCGAGGACACGGTTATTCACCCCTCCACTTT.

For this clonotype: No conserved phenylalanine or tryptophan is present at the end of the CDR3, so a read error is the likely explanation. It is unclear where the CDR3 begins or ends on the DNA, so no DNA is shown, and the CDR3 is as TCRdb lists it. This CDR3 is CSAFPLGS. This rearrangement joins TRBV20-1 to TRBJ2-6; the D call TRBD1 from the table was never checked on the DNA. The CDR3 has 8 amino acids, counting both end residues. Germline CDR1 and CDR2: DFQATT and SNEGSKA (reference sequence).

The rearrangement joins TRBV2 to TRBJ2-3, with D unclear. Germline CDR1 reads SNHLY; CDR2 reads FYNNEI. The CDR3 is 13 residues long. Trimming pared 5 bases from V and 3 bases from J, leaving 9 bases between. CDR3 sequence reads: CASSSAGTDTQYF. The CDR3 DNA reads TGTGCCAGCAGTTCAGCCGGAACAGATACGCAGTATTTT.

The rearrangement uses TRBV25-1 and TRBJ1-1; 11 bases agree with TRBD1. The ends lost 5 bases at V and 7 bases at J; junction bases unmatched: 6. The CDR3 contains 14 residues. Germline lookup yields CDR1 MGHDK and CDR2 SYGVNS. Here the CDR3 reads CASSPGQGAIEAFF. The CDR3 DNA reads as TGTGCCAGCAGTCCCGGACAGGGGGCAATTGAAGCTTTCTTT.

This clonotype was seen more than once but under ten times. A single base separates this from a much larger clone, so it may be a read error. This chain joins TRBV10-1 and TRBJ2-2, with D unresolved. The V gene's germline CDR1 is WNHNN and CDR2 SYGVQD (reference sequence). V lost 8 bases and J 0 bases, leaving 7 bases between the germline ends. CDR3 length: 13 residues. The CDR3 protein is CASGKANTGELFF. CDR3 nucleotide sequence: TGCGCCAGCGGGAAGGCGAACACCGGGGAGCTGTTTTTT.

The chain is built from TRBV20-1 and TRBJ2-5; 9 nucleotides align to TRBD2. Germline lookup yields CDR1 DFQATT and CDR2 SNEGSKA (reference sequence). The CDR3 spans 17 residues. Unmatched junction bases numbered 13, after V lost 0 bases and J lost 5 bases. The CDR3 DNA reads as TGCAGTGCTAGAGATCCTCCGGGAGCGGGGGGACGGGAGACCCAGTACTTC. Residues: CSARDPPGAGGRETQYF.

This clonotype was recorded a few times. V and J are TRBV6-5 and TRBJ2-5; a possible D gene is TRBD1 (5 bases). The CDR3 contains 14 residues. The V gene lost 2 bases and the J gene lost 4 bases, with 11 bases spanning the gap. Germline V gene lookup returns CDR1 MNHEY and CDR2 SVGAGI. The CDR3 is CASSYPGAVETQYF. The CDR3 DNA follows: TGTGCCAGCAGTTACCCTGGGGCAGTAGAGACCCAGTACTTC.

This clonotype was counted many times. The gene calls are TRBV13 and TRBJ2-7; 8 bases match TRBD2. Germline trimming cut 7 bases from V and 4 bases from J; bases unmatched to any gene: 6. This CDR3 comprises 13 residues. Germline loops: CDR1 PRHDT, CDR2 FYEKMQ (reference sequence). This CDR3 reads CASTSGRGYEQYF. CDR3 coding DNA: TGTGCCAGCACGAGCGGGAGAGGTTACGAGCAGTACTTC.